This entry lists 30 T cell receptor beta chains sequenced from one sample in a study of breast tumors, draining lymph nodes, adjacent tissues. Breast cancer patients provided tissue from their axillary draining lymph nodes. Using its own MiXCR run on the multiplex PCR reads, TCRdb lists one record per CDR3 protein. In the table there are some 130,000 distinct CDR3 sequences, roughly 21% of which are singletons. Sequencing was carried out using axillary lymph node tissue. The receptor set was obtained from a female donor with breast cancer. Some clones in this sample may be carry-over from other donors' samples.

This clonotype was observed at least ten times. The chain employs TRBV5-1 and TRBJ2-2; D is perhaps TRBD1 (5 bases). Germline V gene sequence: CDR1 SGHRS, CDR2 YFSETQ. The CDR3 sequence is 16 residues long. Between the trimmed V and J ends, which lost 2 bases and 1 base, there was a span of 12 bases. CDR3 protein: CASSFRAAGNTGELFF. The DNA for the CDR3 is TGCGCCAGCAGCTTCAGGGCGGCCGGGAACACCGGGGAGCTGTTTTTT.

Only one count was recorded for this clonotype. A much larger clone sits a single nucleotide away, making a read error possible. This chain joins TRBV5-5 and TRBJ2-3, with D uncertain. V shed 0 bases and J shed 8 bases, with 16 bases lying between them. Looked up from germline, CDR1 is SGHKS and CDR2 is YYEKEE (reference sequence). CDR3 length: 15 amino acids. Here the CDR3 DNA reads TGTGCCAGCAGCTTGGAATTCCGGTTTGCAGGTACGCAGTATTTT. It codes for CASSLEFRFAGTQYF.

Ten or more counts support this clonotype. This chain joins TRBV20-1 and TRBJ1-4, with D unclear. Germline-derived CDR1 and CDR2 are DFQATT and SNEGSKA (reference sequence). V was trimmed by 1 base and J by 1 base, leaving 7 bases between them. This CDR3 region has 14 residues. The CDR3 DNA follows: TGCAGTGCTAGAGTTCGGGTAACTAATGAAAAACTGTTTTTT. This translates into CSARVRVTNEKLFF.

Ten or more counts support this clonotype. The chain is built from TRBV5-1 and TRBJ1-2, with a tentative D call TRBD1 (6 bases). The CDR3 is 15 amino acids. The germline CDR1 and CDR2 sequences are SGHRS and YFSETQ. Between the trimmed V and J ends, which lost 0 bases and 3 bases, there was a span of 12 bases. CDR3 residues: CASSLGPTGDYGYTF. CDR3 sequence (DNA): TGCGCCAGCAGCTTGGGGCCGACAGGTGACTATGGCTACACCTTC. Full variable domain (rest looked up from reference TRBV5-1 and TRBJ1-2): KAGVTQTPRYLIKTRGQQVTLSCSPISGHRSVSWYQQTPGQGLQFLFEYFSETQRNKGNFPGRFSGRQFSNSRSEMNVSTLELGDSALYLCASSLGPTGDYGYTFGSGTRLTVV.

This clonotype appeared many times. The rearrangement uses TRBV2 and TRBJ2-3; D may match TRBD1 or TRBD2 (6 bases each). Germline V gene sequence: CDR1 SNHLY, CDR2 FYNNEI. V was pared by 9 bases and J by 2 bases, with 15 bases between. The CDR3 is 14 residues long. In nucleotides, the CDR3 is TGTGCCAGTAATTCAGGGGAGGACACAGATACGCAGTATTTT. This encodes CASNSGEDTDTQYF.

Ten or more counts support this clonotype. The chain combines TRBV19 with TRBJ1-3; D is perhaps TRBD1 (5 bases). This CDR3 spans 14 amino acids. V shed 8 bases and J shed 2 bases, with 13 bases lying between them. Germline-derived CDR1 and CDR2 are LNHDA and SQIVND (reference sequence). CDR3 DNA sequence: TGTGCCAGTCCGGTGAAAGGGGCTGGAAACACCATATATTTT. Its translation is CASPVKGAGNTIYF.

This clonotype has a count of ten or more. This rearrangement joins TRBV7-2 to TRBJ2-5; 10 positions agree with TRBD2. This CDR3 has 15 amino acids. Losses at the gene ends were 4 bases for V and 4 bases for J; bases not matched to a gene: 6. Germline V gene lookup returns CDR1 SGHTA and CDR2 FQGNSA. DNA of the CDR3: TGTGCCAGCAGCTCCCCAGCGGGAGGGGGAGAGACCCAGTACTTC. Amino acid sequence: CASSSPAGGGETQYF.

This chain connects TRBV6-2 or TRBV6-3 to TRBJ1-2, with D tentatively TRBD1 (5 bases). The germline CDR1 and CDR2 sequences are MNHEY and SVGEGT. V was pared by 2 bases and J by 4 bases, with 11 bases between. CDR3 size: 14 residues. In nucleotides, the CDR3 is TGTGCCAGCAGTTACACGGGACGGTTCTATGGCTACACCTTC. It encodes CASSYTGRFYGYTF.

Worth noting for this clonotype: This may be a read error, as it is one base from a much larger clone. Since no conserved phenylalanine or tryptophan closes the CDR3, a read error is the likely cause. The chain employs TRBV5-1 and TRBJ1-5, with D hard to call. Trimming took off 0 bases at V and 9 bases at J, with 10 bases between the two ends. Germline lookup yields CDR1 SGHRS and CDR2 YFSETQ. The CDR3 extends over 13 amino acids. Written as DNA, the CDR3 is TGCGCCAGCAGCTTGGGTGTCGGTCGGCCCCAGCATTCT. This sequence encodes CASSLGVGRPQHS.

This clonotype was counted a few times. The chain employs TRBV4-2 and TRBJ1-5; D is perhaps TRBD1 (5 bases). This CDR3 is built from 15 residues. In germline, CDR1 is LGHNA, CDR2 YNFKEQ. V was cut by 0 bases and J by 4 bases, with 10 bases left in between. DNA for the CDR3: TGTGCCAGCAGCCAAGATAACACAGGTAATCAGCCCCAGCATTTT. Translated: CASSQDNTGNQPQHF.

This clonotype occurred many times. V gene TRBV5-5 combines with J gene TRBJ2-5; no firm D call. Trimming stripped 1 base from V and 2 bases from J, with 6 bases between. This CDR3 has 13 amino acids. The germline V gene has CDR1 SGHKS and CDR2 YYEKEE (reference sequence). CDR3 sequence reads: CASSLMGQETQYF. CDR3 DNA sequence: TGTGCCAGCAGCTTGATGGGGCAAGAGACCCAGTACTTC.

In the case of this clonotype: A junction boundary mismatches the germline segment, possibly from a read error. The chain uses TRBV18 and TRBJ2-2; 9 bases are a match to TRBD1. Looked up from germline, CDR1 is KGHSH and CDR2 is LQKENI. The length of the CDR3 is 16 residues. The CDR3 DNA follows: TGTGCCAGCTCAATAAGGACAGGGGCGAACACCGGGGGGCTGTTTTTT. Its protein product is CASSIRTGANTGGLFF.

This clonotype was detected ten times or more. This chain connects TRBV10-3 to TRBJ1-2; D perhaps matches TRBD1 (5 bases). Germline V gene sequence: CDR1 ENHRY, CDR2 SYGVKD. The CDR3 totals 14 residues. V was cut by 0 bases and J by 7 bases, with 12 bases left in between. In DNA, the CDR3 is TGTGCCATCAGTGAGTCTAGGGGTAGCGGTGGCTACACCTTC. Translated, it gives CAISESRGSGGYTF.

Details on this clonotype: A clone one base away is much larger, so this may be a read error. This is likely a read error, given that the CDR3 carries no conserved phenylalanine or tryptophan at its end. The V and J genes are TRBV6-1 and TRBJ2-7; D call uncertain. The CDR3 consists of 14 residues. V was pared by 1 base and J by 5 bases, with 12 bases between. Germline V gene data show CDR1 as MNHNS and CDR2 as SASEGT. CDR3 region: CASSEVGLTDEQYL. CDR3 in DNA: TGTGCCAGCAGTGAAGTAGGGCTCACAGACGAGCAGTACCTC.

With respect to this clonotype: A much larger clone lies a single base off, so this may be a read error. The V and J genes are TRBV24-1 and TRBJ2-3, with a tentative D call TRBD1 (5 bases). CDR3 size: 15 residues. Germline V gene data show CDR1 as KGHDR and CDR2 as SFDVKD. Trimming removed 3 bases from V and 7 bases from J, with 16 bases in between. CDR3: CATSDPDRAIYTQYF. As DNA, the CDR3 is TGTGCCACCAGTGATCCCGACAGAGCCATATATACGCAGTATTTT.

This clonotype was detected ten times or more. This rearrangement joins TRBV5-4 to TRBJ2-1, with TRBD2 matching over 15 bases. This CDR3 contains 18 residues. Per the germline V gene, CDR1 is SGHNT and CDR2 is YYREEE (reference sequence). Germline trimming cut 0 bases from V and 0 bases from J; bases unmatched to any gene: 1. The CDR3, as DNA: TGTGCCAGCAGCTTGGGGACTAGCGGGAGGGACTCCTACAATGAGCAGTTCTTC. Translation: CASSLGTSGRDSYNEQFF.

The rearrangement links TRBV30 to TRBJ1-3; no firm D call. This CDR3 is built from 14 residues. The germline gives CDR1 GTSNPN, CDR2 SVGIG (reference sequence). Trimming left V 5 bases short and J 4 bases short, with 15 bases between. The CDR3 DNA sequence: TGTGCCTGGCTCCCCGGGAATGGGGGAAACACCATATATTTT. This codes for CAWLPGNGGNTIYF.

Ten or more counts support this clonotype. This sequence joins TRBV6-6 and TRBJ1-5; 10 nucleotides match TRBD1. The CDR3 spans 15 residues. Trimming took 5 bases from V and 5 from J; bases not matched to a gene: 6. Germline lookup yields CDR1 MNHNY and CDR2 SVGAGI (reference sequence). DNA of the CDR3: TGTGCCAGCAGTGACAGGGGGCTATCCTATCAGCCCCAGCATTTT. Translating it yields CASSDRGLSYQPQHF.

As for this clonotype: One base away lies a much larger clone, so this may be a sequencing read error. The V call is TRBV3-1, the J call TRBJ2-5; 9 nucleotides line up with TRBD2. V was clipped by 10 bases and J by 3 bases; unmatched bases: 9. Per germline, CDR1 LGHDT and CDR2 YNNKEL (reference sequence). The CDR3 covers 14 residues. As DNA, the CDR3 is TGTGCCACCCGCTTGCGGGAGGGTGAAGAGACCCAGTACTTC. Translation: CATRLREGEETQYF.

At least ten counts were recorded for this clonotype. This CDR3 reads CSASREGATYSNQPQHF. In DNA form, the CDR3 reads TGCAGTGCTAGCAGAGAGGGGGCTACCTATAGCAATCAGCCCCAGCATTTT. J is TRBJ1-5 and V is TRBV20-1; 7 bases map to TRBD1. V trimming: 3 bases; J trimming: 0 bases; junction bases outside the gene matches: 11. Germline values: CDR1 DFQATT, CDR2 SNEGSKA (reference sequence). The CDR3 is made up of 17 amino acids.

As to this clonotype: A much larger clone differs by one base, so this may be a read error. The genes are TRBV6-5 and TRBJ2-2; 14 nucleotides match TRBD2. Germline-derived CDR1 and CDR2 are MNHEY and SVGAGI. The CDR3 totals 19 residues. In DNA form, the CDR3 reads TGTGCCAGCACCCCACGACCGGGACTAGCGGGAGTTTGGACCGGGGAGCTGTCTTTT. Its protein is CASTPRPGLAGVWTGELSF.

This clonotype was observed at least ten times. The V gene is TRBV7-8, the J gene TRBJ2-1; 12 bases agree with TRBD2. Germline assignment: CDR1 SGHVS and CDR2 FQNEAQ. CDR3 length equals 14 residues. Trimming at V came to 4 bases and at J to 9 bases, leaving 4 bases not matched to a gene. CDR3 nucleotide sequence: TGTGCCAGCAGCTCTAGCGGGAGGGCGGGTGAGCAGTTCTTC. It encodes CASSSSGRAGEQFF.

The sample holds many counts of this clonotype. The chain has TRBV10-3 and TRBJ1-2, with 7 bases fitting TRBD1. V shed 2 bases and J 4 bases; nucleotides not matched to a gene: 16. The CDR3 consists of 18 residues. The germline CDR1 and CDR2 sequences are ENHRY and SYGVKD. The CDR3 DNA reads TGTGCCATCAGTGAGGTCGGGACAGCCAGAGGGATTTTCTATGGCTACACCTTC. It encodes CAISEVGTARGIFYGYTF.

This clonotype has at least ten counts. The V and J genes are TRBV7-9 and TRBJ2-3; D ambiguous. This CDR3 has 15 amino acids. From germline, CDR1 is SEHNR and CDR2 FQNEAQ (reference sequence). V was pared by 5 bases and J by 2 bases, with 14 bases between. The CDR3, as DNA: TGTGCCAGCAGCCCGAGTGGCAGACACACAGATACGCAGTATTTT. It specifies CASSPSGRHTDTQYF. The full variable domain, in which reference TRBV7-9 and TRBJ2-3 provide the parts outside the CDR3, is DTGVSQNPRHKITKRGQNVTFRCDPISEHNRLYWYRQTLGQGPEFLTYFQNEAQLEKSRLLSDRFSAERPKGSFSTLEIQRTEQGDSAMYLCASSPSGRHTDTQYFGPGTRLTVL.

This clonotype was detected many times. V is TRBV19 and J is TRBJ2-1; D might be TRBD1 or TRBD2, each matching 6 bases. Germline CDR1 and CDR2: LNHDA and SQIVND (reference sequence). V gave up 3 bases and J gave up 6 bases, with 12 bases separating them. The CDR3 is 14 residues long. CDR3 protein: CASSMGGAPNEQFF. CDR3 DNA: TGTGCCAGTAGTATGGGGGGCGCCCCCAATGAGCAGTTCTTC.

The CDR3 bases are TGCGCCGGCGGCCAAGGTAGCGGGGGCCTCGCCTACAATGAGCAGTTCTTC. Amino acids: CAGGQGSGGLAYNEQFF. J is TRBJ2-1 and V is TRBV5-1, with 9 positions matching TRBD2. With V trimmed by 10 bases and J by 2 bases, 16 bases remained unmatched. From germline, CDR1 is SGHRS and CDR2 YFSETQ. The CDR3 runs 17 residues.

This clonotype was seen many times. The chain joins TRBV7-9 to TRBJ2-1; D possibly corresponds to TRBD1 (6 bases). The V end lost 4 bases, the J end lost 4 bases, and 20 bases lay between the germline ends. Germline values: CDR1 SEHNR, CDR2 FQNEAQ (reference sequence). CDR3 size: 17 residues. The CDR3 is CASSYRGGVGQYNEQFF. DNA of the CDR3: TGTGCCAGCAGCTACCGAGGGGGTGTGGGCCAATACAATGAGCAGTTCTTC. Combining the CDR3 with reference TRBV7-9 and TRBJ2-1 gives the whole variable domain DTGVSQNPRHKITKRGQNVTFRCDPISEHNRLYWYRQTLGQGPEFLTYFQNEAQLEKSRLLSDRFSAERPKGSFSTLEIQRTEQGDSAMYLCASSYRGGVGQYNEQFFGPGTRLTVL.

About this clonotype: A much larger clonotype is one base distant, so this may be a read error. The chain combines TRBV7-2 with TRBJ2-3; D is perhaps TRBD1 or TRBD2 (5 bases each). From germline, CDR1 is SGHTA and CDR2 FQGNSA. Trimming cost V 10 bases and J 1 base, with 9 bases left between them. This CDR3 region has 12 residues. CDR3: CAIGGCTDTQYF. The CDR3 DNA reads TGTGCCATTGGGGGATGCACAGATACGCAGTATTTT.

Turning to this clonotype: Possible read error: a much larger clone is one base away. The chain uses TRBV7-9 and TRBJ2-1; the D gene is possibly TRBD1 (6 bases). The CDR3 contains 14 residues. Germline V gene data show CDR1 as SEHNR and CDR2 as FQNEAQ (reference sequence). The CDR3 sequence: CANSPRTVYNEQFF. In nucleotides, the CDR3 is TGTGCCAACAGCCCAAGGACAGTCTACAATGAGCAGTTCTTC.

This clonotype was detected many times. This rearrangement joins TRBV7-8 to TRBJ1-2; 11 bases line up with TRBD1. There are 15 residues in the CDR3. The V segment lost 2 bases and the J segment 6 bases; nucleotides outside the gene matches: 5. CDR1 and CDR2 (germline): SGHVS, FQNEAQ. The chain's CDR3 is CASSLLGQGADGYTF. CDR3 coding DNA: TGTGCCAGCAGCTTACTCGGACAGGGGGCGGATGGCTACACCTTC.